A single sample gave rise to the 21 T cell receptor beta chains below, sequenced in a study of blood T cell repertoires in COVID-19. Assay used: immunoSEQ multiplex PCR; TCRdb lists only in-frame clones, some missing. The repertoire includes hundreds of thousands of clones, 83% of them detected once, and roughly 10% sits in the top ten. The material sequenced was peripheral blood. The receptor source for this set is a woman between 45 and 65 years old who had recovered from COVID-19.

This clone was seen just once. The J gene is TRBJ2-7, the V gene TRBV28, with D maybe TRBD1 (5 bases). The V and J ends lost 7 bases and 9 bases respectively, with 19 bases between them. The length of the CDR3 is 13 residues. Germline V lookup: CDR1 MDHEN, CDR2 SYDVKM. CDR3 in DNA: TGTGCCAGCATGAACGCGGACACCCGATCGCAGTACTTC. It encodes CASMNADTRSQYF.

In its sample, this clone was seen a few times. V and J are TRBV7-9 and TRBJ1-1; 8 nucleotides align to TRBD1. CDR1 SEHNR and CDR2 FQNEAQ come from the germline V gene (reference sequence). The CDR3 has 13 amino acids. J lost 4 bases, V lost 3 bases, and 1 base had no gene match. The CDR3 DNA reads as TGTGCCAGCAGCTTTGACAGGGGCACTGAAGCTTTCTTT. It specifies CASSFDRGTEAFF.

The genes are TRBV4-3 and TRBJ2-5; 9 nucleotides line up with TRBD1. Germline V CDR1 and CDR2: LGHNA, YSLEER. The CDR3 runs 14 residues. The V segment lost 1 base and the J segment 3 bases; nucleotides outside the gene matches: 0. CDR3 sequence reads: CASSQGTGEETQYF. Written as DNA, the CDR3 is TGCGCCAGCAGCCAAGGGACAGGGGAAGAGACCCAGTACTTC.

The rearrangement uses TRBV4-2 and TRBJ2-3, with TRBD2 matching over 7 bases. The V gene's germline CDR1 is LGHNA and CDR2 YNFKEQ. V gave up 3 bases and J gave up 0 bases; unmatched junction bases: 6. The CDR3 is 16 amino acids. The CDR3: CASSHALLASTDTQYF. CDR3 sequence (DNA): TGTGCCAGCAGCCACGCATTACTAGCGAGCACAGATACGCAGTATTTT.

V gene TRBV27 combines with J gene TRBJ1-2, with 7 nucleotides matching TRBD1. Germline-derived CDR1 and CDR2 are MNHEY and SMNVEV (reference sequence). After removal of 5 bases from V and 7 bases from J, the junction contained 13 bases not matched to a gene. The CDR3 length is 15 residues. CDR3 region: CASSSDRVASTGYTF. The CDR3 DNA follows: TGTGCCAGCAGTAGCGACAGGGTAGCTAGTACTGGCTACACCTTC.

The chain recombines TRBV3-1 (or the pseudogene TRBV3-2) with TRBJ2-7; no clear D. This CDR3 is 12 amino acids long. The ends were cut back, 4 bases at V and 3 bases at J, with 7 bases in the middle. Germline-derived CDR1 and CDR2 are LGHDT and YNNKEL (reference sequence). CDR3 sequence (DNA): TGTGCCAGCAGCCTAATAGACTACGAGCAGTACTTC. Encoded protein: CASSLIDYEQYF.

The gene calls are TRBV28 and TRBJ2-5, with 10 bases lining up with TRBD1. Germline lookup yields CDR1 MDHEN and CDR2 SYDVKM. J gave up 1 base and V 6 bases, and 2 bases lay outside the gene matches. There are 14 residues in the CDR3. As DNA, the CDR3 is TGTGCCAGCAGGGGACAGGGGACCCAAGAGACCCAGTACTTC. As protein: CASRGQGTQETQYF. Full variable domain (outside the CDR3, taken from reference TRBV28 and TRBJ2-5): DVKVTQSSRYLVKRTGEKVFLECVQDMDHENMFWYRQDPGLGLRLIYFSYDVKMKEKGDIPEGYSVSREKKERFSLILESASTNQTSMYLCASRGQGTQETQYFGPGTRLLVL.

This clone appeared a few times. The chain carries TRBV5-1 and TRBJ2-7, with TRBD1 identical over 12 bases. Germline CDR1 SGHRS, CDR2 YFSETQ. V dropped 4 bases and J dropped 8; count of bases not matched to a gene: 4. The CDR3 length is 13 residues. The CDR3 region has the DNA TGCGCCAGCAGCCCGGGGACAGGGGGCAAGCAGTACTTC. Translating gives CASSPGTGGKQYF.

V and J are TRBV7-6 and TRBJ2-1; 8 bases match TRBD2. The CDR3 runs 16 residues. Germline V gives CDR1 SGHVS, CDR2 FNYEAQ. V trimming: 5 bases; J trimming: 4 bases; junction bases outside the gene matches: 10. CDR3 DNA sequence: TGTGCCAGCAGCCCATTAGCGGGGCCGACGTACAATGAGCAGTTCTTC. Translating it yields CASSPLAGPTYNEQFF.

The J gene is TRBJ2-2, the V gene TRBV6-2 or TRBV6-3, with 9 bases matching TRBD2. J gave up 5 bases and V 4 bases, and 5 bases lay outside the gene matches. Germline CDR1 reads MNHEY; CDR2 reads SVGEGT. CDR3 length equals 15 residues. Here the CDR3 reads CASSLAGEETGELFF. CDR3 DNA: TGTGCCAGCAGTTTAGCGGGAGAGGAGACCGGGGAGCTGTTTTTT.

J is TRBJ2-7 and V is TRBV28, with 11 bases lining up with TRBD2. Germline V gene sequence: CDR1 MDHEN, CDR2 SYDVKM. This CDR3 contains 16 residues. Trimming cost V 6 bases and J 5 bases; bases outside gene matches: 12. CDR3 nucleotides: TGTGCCAGCAGCGCCGGGACTAGCGGTGATTGGGACGAGCAGTACTTC. This codes for CASSAGTSGDWDEQYF.

The chain combines TRBV11-2 with TRBJ2-7; TRBD1 agrees at 11 bases. CDR3 length: 15 residues. The V segment lost 5 bases and the J segment 4 bases; nucleotides outside the gene matches: 7. Germline loops: CDR1 SGHAT, CDR2 FQNNGV. The CDR3 region is CASSHRDRGWYEQYF. The CDR3 DNA is TGTGCCAGCAGCCACCGGGACAGGGGGTGGTACGAGCAGTACTTC.

The rearrangement uses TRBV5-4 and TRBJ2-1, with a weak D call TRBD1 (5 bases). Trimming took off 0 bases at V and 6 bases at J, with 13 bases between the two ends. CDR1 and CDR2 (germline): SGHNT, YYREEE (reference sequence). The CDR3 consists of 15 residues. DNA of the CDR3: TGTGCCAGCAGCTTGGGTCAGGGAAGGGGCAATGAGCAGTTCTTC. This gives the protein CASSLGQGRGNEQFF.

The chain recombines TRBV3-1 (or the pseudogene TRBV3-2) with TRBJ1-2, with D perhaps TRBD1 (6 bases). Trimming removed 4 bases at V and 1 base at J, with 16 bases between. The CDR3 is 16 amino acids. Germline-derived CDR1 and CDR2 are LGHDT and YNNKEL (reference sequence). In DNA, the CDR3 is TGTGCCAGCAGCCCAGTCTTGGGGGCGATTAACTATGGCTACACCTTC. The encoded protein is CASSPVLGAINYGYTF.

This clone was seen a single time. The DNA for the CDR3 is TGCAGTGCTAGAGATAACTACTTGCAGTTCTTC. This codes for CSARDNYLQFF. This sequence joins TRBV20-1 and TRBJ2-1, with D unresolved. Trimming shortened V by 0 bases and J by 12 bases, and 9 bases separated the two germline ends. CDR1 and CDR2 from the germline V gene are DFQATT and SNEGSKA (reference sequence). The CDR3 contains 11 residues.

Turning to this clone: This specimen includes other DNA sequences encoding the same CDR3. The chain uses TRBV6-6 and TRBJ2-2; 15 nucleotides align to TRBD2. The CDR3 loop spans 17 amino acids. Germline CDR1 is MNHNY and CDR2 is SVGAGI (reference sequence). With V trimmed by 5 bases and J by 5 bases, 6 bases remained unmatched. In DNA, the CDR3 is TGTGCCAGCAGTCCTCTCGGACTAGCGGGGGGGACCGGGGAGCTGTTTTTT. Its protein is CASSPLGLAGGTGELFF.

The chain employs TRBV3-1 (or the pseudogene TRBV3-2) and TRBJ2-2; the match to TRBD1 covers 9 bases. Germline values: CDR1 LGHDT, CDR2 YNNKEL (reference sequence). J gave up 6 bases and V 7 bases, and 15 bases lay outside the gene matches. CDR3 length equals 17 residues. CDR3 sequence reads: CASNRTGVPARAGELFF. The DNA for the CDR3 is TGTGCCAGCAACCGGACAGGGGTACCCGCAAGGGCCGGGGAGCTGTTTTTT.

The genes are TRBV24-1 and TRBJ2-1, with a tentative D call TRBD1 (5 bases). The CDR3 is 19 amino acids. The V end lost 0 bases, the J end lost 5 bases, and 22 bases lay between the germline ends. The germline CDR1 and CDR2 sequences are KGHDR and SFDVKD. CDR3 in amino acids: CATSDLRAEKQGRHNEQFF. CDR3 nucleotide sequence: TGTGCCACCAGTGATTTGCGCGCGGAGAAGCAGGGAAGACACAATGAGCAGTTCTTC.

The rearrangement joins TRBV18 to TRBJ1-2; no reliable D call. Trimming cost V 4 bases and J 4 bases, with 13 bases left between them. The V gene's germline CDR1 is KGHSH and CDR2 LQKENI. The CDR3 has 14 residues. CDR3 in amino acids: CASSLLVEAYGYTF. CDR3 nucleotides: TGTGCCAGCTCACTTCTAGTGGAGGCCTATGGCTACACCTTC.

The V call is TRBV6-2 or TRBV6-3, the J call TRBJ2-1; TRBD2 might be the D (6 bases). The germline V gene encodes CDR1 MNHEY and CDR2 SVGEGT. The V end lost 3 bases, the J end lost 5 bases, and 11 bases lay between the germline ends. CDR3 length equals 14 residues. The CDR3 DNA follows: TGTGCCAGCAGTTATAGGCGGGGACACAATGAGCAGTTCTTC. It codes for CASSYRRGHNEQFF.

The J gene is TRBJ1-5, the V gene TRBV27, with unresolved D. V dropped 6 bases and J dropped 1 base, with 7 bases sitting between them. There are 13 residues in the CDR3. CDR1 MNHEY and CDR2 SMNVEV come from the germline V gene (reference sequence). In nucleotides, the CDR3 is TGTGCCAGCAGCCGGGAAAGCAATCAGCCCCAGCATTTT. Protein product: CASSRESNQPQHF.